This passage covers 24 T cell receptor beta chains from one sample sequenced in a study of CD8 T cells in ankylosing spondylitis. MiXCR was run by TCRdb on the 5' RACE reads, yielding one entry per CDR3 protein. The table shows some 150,000 distinct CDR3 sequences, with roughly an eighth occurring only once. The sequenced sample consisted of blood, either unsorted or a sorted T cell fraction (not recorded which). The receptors shown here come from a female donor with ankylosing spondylitis or in good health (not recorded which).

The V gene is TRBV2, the J gene TRBJ2-1; no clear D gene. The V end was cut by 3 bases, the J end by 16 bases, with 13 bases between. This CDR3 has 11 residues. Germline assignment: CDR1 SNHLY and CDR2 FYNNEI. CDR3 amino acids: CASSDRLPGFF. Here the CDR3 DNA reads TGTGCCAGCAGTGATCGGTTGCCGGGCTTCTTC.

This chain connects TRBV5-1 to TRBJ2-1; perhaps TRBD2 as D (7 bases). Trimming removed 1 base from V and 3 bases from J, with 14 bases in between. The CDR3 runs 16 residues. CDR1 is SGHRS and CDR2 is YFSETQ in the germline V gene. As DNA, the CDR3 is TGCGCCAGCAGCTTGTGGGGGGGAGGGGGCTACAATGAGCAGTTCTTC. Protein: CASSLWGGGGYNEQFF. The entire variable domain, with the rest obtained from reference TRBV5-1 and TRBJ2-1, is as follows: KAGVTQTPRYLIKTRGQQVTLSCSPISGHRSVSWYQQTPGQGLQFLFEYFSETQRNKGNFPGRFSGRQFSNSRSEMNVSTLELGDSALYLCASSLWGGGGYNEQFFGPGTRLTVL.

There are many counts of this clonotype. The chain joins TRBV5-5 to TRBJ2-5; the D gene is possibly TRBD1 (6 bases). The CDR3 totals 15 residues. Trimming removed 0 bases at V and 4 bases at J, with 13 bases between. The V gene's germline CDR1 is SGHKS and CDR2 YYEKEE (reference sequence). CDR3 protein: CASSLAQGNRETQYF. CDR3 nucleotides: TGTGCCAGCAGCTTGGCGCAGGGGAACCGAGAGACCCAGTACTTC.

This clonotype was found many times. The rearrangement uses TRBV14 and TRBJ1-2, with D unresolved. The CDR3 covers 15 residues. Germline V gene data show CDR1 as SGHDN and CDR2 as FVKESK. Trimming left V 4 bases short and J 4 bases short, with 16 bases between. The CDR3, as DNA: TGTGCCAGCAGCCCCTCACGAGGAACGCTCTATGGCTACACCTTC. It codes for CASSPSRGTLYGYTF.

This clonotype occurred many times. The genes are TRBV18 and TRBJ1-1; perhaps TRBD1 as D (6 bases). CDR3 length equals 13 residues. CDR1 and CDR2 (germline): KGHSH, LQKENI. The V gene lost 4 bases and the J gene lost 3 bases, with 9 bases spanning the gap. CDR3: CASSHRVDTEAFF. The CDR3, as DNA: TGTGCCAGCTCACACAGGGTTGACACTGAAGCTTTCTTT. Based on the CDR3 plus reference TRBV18 and TRBJ1-1, the full variable domain is NAGVMQNPRHLVRRRGQEARLRCSPMKGHSHVYWYRQLPEEGLKFMVYLQKENIIDESGMPKERFSAEFPKEGPSILRIQQVVRGDSAAYFCASSHRVDTEAFFGQGTRLTVV.

This clonotype was seen ten or more times. V usage is TRBV29-1 and J usage is TRBJ2-1, with 11 bases fitting TRBD1. The CDR3 sequence is 14 residues long. Unmatched junction bases numbered 12, after V lost 2 bases and J lost 15 bases. Germline CDR1 SQVTM, CDR2 ANQGSEA. This CDR3 is CSVEPGQGDFKLFF. The CDR3 DNA is TGCAGCGTTGAACCGGGACAGGGGGATTTTAAGTTGTTCTTC.

This clonotype was found many times. The chain couples TRBV29-1 to TRBJ1-2; the D gene is possibly TRBD1 (6 bases). In germline, CDR1 is SQVTM, CDR2 ANQGSEA. Between the trimmed V and J ends, which lost 5 bases and 6 bases, there was a span of 7 bases. This CDR3 contains 10 residues. The CDR3: CSVRQDGYTF. The CDR3 DNA sequence: TGCAGCGTTCGACAGGATGGCTACACCTTC. The full variable domain, completed using reference TRBV29-1 and TRBJ1-2, is SAVISQKPSRDICQRGTSLTIQCQVDSQVTMMFWYRQQPGQSLTLIATANQGSEATYESGFVIDKFPISRPNLTFSTLTVSNMSPEDSSIYLCSVRQDGYTFGSGTRLTVV.

This clonotype was counted at least ten times. V is TRBV6-1 and J is TRBJ1-2; D unresolved. V was shortened by 4 bases and J by 2 bases, with 8 bases between the two germline ends. From germline, CDR1 is MNHNS and CDR2 SASEGT. The CDR3 has 13 residues. Here the CDR3 DNA reads TGTGCCAGCAGTGTTCAAGGCAACTATGGCTACACCTTC. This sequence encodes CASSVQGNYGYTF.

This clonotype has a count of ten or more. This chain joins TRBV5-1 and TRBJ1-3; D might be TRBD1 (6 bases). The V end lost 3 bases, the J end lost 3 bases, and 13 bases lay between the germline ends. Germline V lookup: CDR1 SGHRS, CDR2 YFSETQ. CDR3 length: 15 residues. This CDR3 is CASSSTGLGGNTIYF. For the CDR3, the DNA is TGCGCCAGCAGCTCAACAGGGCTGGGTGGAAACACCATATATTTT. The variable domain in full, completed from reference TRBV5-1 and TRBJ1-3, reads KAGVTQTPRYLIKTRGQQVTLSCSPISGHRSVSWYQQTPGQGLQFLFEYFSETQRNKGNFPGRFSGRQFSNSRSEMNVSTLELGDSALYLCASSSTGLGGNTIYFGEGSWLTVV.

The chain joins TRBV7-3 to TRBJ1-3, with D possibly being TRBD1 (5 bases). The V end was cut by 5 bases, the J end by 0 bases, with 11 bases between. The CDR3 has 15 residues. CDR1 is SGHTA and CDR2 is FQGTGA in the germline V gene. For the CDR3, the DNA is TGTGCCAGCAGCGGGGGACTGCCCTCTGGAAACACCATATATTTT. Translation gives CASSGGLPSGNTIYF.

In its sample, this clonotype was seen many times. Here the CDR3 reads CASSPRTGVYGYTF. DNA of the CDR3: TGTGCCAGCAGCCCTCGGACGGGCGTCTATGGCTACACCTTC. This chain connects TRBV9 to TRBJ1-2; D ambiguous. The CDR3 covers 14 residues. Germline V lookup: CDR1 SGDLS, CDR2 YYNGEE. V gave up 4 bases and J gave up 4 bases, with 14 bases separating them.

This clonotype showed up many times. The CDR3 region has the DNA TGTGCCATCAGTGAGTCGATCACAGGGGTTCAGCCCCAGCATTTT. As protein: CAISESITGVQPQHF. This chain connects TRBV10-3 to TRBJ1-5, with 7 bases lining up with TRBD1. V shed 0 bases, J shed 6 bases, and the junction held 5 bases outside the gene matches. The CDR3 spans 15 residues. Germline CDR1 reads ENHRY; CDR2 reads SYGVKD.

This clonotype was found many times. V usage is TRBV5-1 and J usage is TRBJ2-7; 7 nucleotides line up with TRBD1. In germline, CDR1 is SGHRS, CDR2 YFSETQ. With V trimmed by 1 base and J by 2 bases, 0 bases remained unmatched. This CDR3 region has 13 residues. In DNA, the CDR3 is TGCGCCAGCAGCTTGACAGGGGCCTACGAGCAGTACTTC. Encoded protein: CASSLTGAYEQYF.

This clonotype was counted at least ten times. The chain is built from TRBV11-2 and TRBJ2-1, with D possibly being TRBD1 or TRBD2 (5 bases each). Germline V gene sequence: CDR1 SGHAT, CDR2 FQNNGV. V was cut by 4 bases and J by 4 bases, with 11 bases left in between. The CDR3 loop spans 14 amino acids. CDR3 DNA: TGTGCCAGCAGCTGGGACGGGGAGTACAATGAGCAGTTCTTC. Translated: CASSWDGEYNEQFF.

With respect to this clonotype: Its ends do not fully match the called genes, so a read error is possible. The V and J genes are TRBV4-1 and TRBJ2-1, with 12 positions matching TRBD2. The germline gives CDR1 MGHRA, CDR2 YSYEKL. The CDR3 spans 14 residues. The CDR3 DNA is TGCGTCAGCAGCCACAGGACTAGCGGGGATGAGCAGTTCTTC. Residues: CVSSHRTSGDEQFF.

This clonotype has at least ten counts. J is TRBJ2-1 and V is TRBV20-1; TRBD2 matches 9 bases. Germline CDR1 reads DFQATT; CDR2 reads SNEGSKA (reference sequence). The CDR3 contains 16 residues. The V gene end was trimmed by 4 bases and the J gene end by 6 bases; junction bases not matched to a gene: 13. CDR3 nucleotide sequence: TGCAGTGCTACTGCAGGGGGACTAGCCAATAGCAATGAGCAGTTCTTC. Protein: CSATAGGLANSNEQFF.

This clonotype was counted at least ten times. In nucleotides, the CDR3 is TGCGCCAGCAGCTTGATTAAGGGAATTTTACAATATGAGCAGTTCTTC. This encodes CASSLIKGILQYEQFF. The V gene is TRBV5-1, the J gene TRBJ2-1; no clear D gene. The CDR3 consists of 16 residues. Germline V gene data show CDR1 as SGHRS and CDR2 as YFSETQ. Trimming cost V 1 base and J 8 bases, with 19 bases left between them. The full variable domain, in which reference TRBV5-1 and TRBJ2-1 provide the parts outside the CDR3, is KAGVTQTPRYLIKTRGQQVTLSCSPISGHRSVSWYQQTPGQGLQFLFEYFSETQRNKGNFPGRFSGRQFSNSRSEMNVSTLELGDSALYLCASSLIKGILQYEQFFGPGTRLTVL.

About this clonotype: Possible read error: a much larger clone is one base away. The V call is TRBV24-1, the J call TRBJ1-2, with TRBD1 as a possible D gene (6 bases). The CDR3 sequence is 14 residues long. CDR1 and CDR2 from the germline V gene are KGHDR and SFDVKD. The CDR3 region is CATSQNQGTYGDTF. The CDR3 nucleotides are TGTGCCACCAGTCAAAACCAGGGGACCTATGGCGACACCTTC.

About this clonotype itself: A much larger clone differs from this one at a single base, so this may be a read error. The chain employs TRBV28 and TRBJ2-7; 12 bases align to TRBD1. Unmatched junction bases numbered 8, after V lost 3 bases and J lost 5 bases. Germline V gives CDR1 MDHEN, CDR2 SYDVKM. The CDR3 is 16 amino acids. CDR3 sequence reads: CASSFPRGQGANEQYF. DNA for the CDR3: TGTGCCAGCAGTTTTCCCCGGGGACAGGGGGCAAACGAGCAGTACTTC.

This clonotype was detected ten times or more. The rearrangement joins TRBV7-2 to TRBJ1-3; 7 bases align to TRBD1. The V segment lost 6 bases and the J segment 0 bases; nucleotides outside the gene matches: 8. This CDR3 comprises 16 residues. Germline values: CDR1 SGHTA, CDR2 FQGNSA. CDR3 residues: CASRSNPGGSGNTIYF. The CDR3, as DNA: TGTGCCAGCAGGTCAAACCCAGGGGGCTCTGGAAACACCATATATTTT. The full variable domain, in which reference TRBV7-2 and TRBJ1-3 provide the parts outside the CDR3, is GAGVSQSPSNKVTEKGKDVELRCDPISGHTALYWYRQSLGQGLEFLIYFQGNSAPDKSGLPSDRFSAERTGGSVSTLTIQRTQQEDSAVYLCASRSNPGGSGNTIYFGEGSWLTVV.

This clonotype was recorded at least ten times. The chain employs TRBV5-6 and TRBJ2-1; unclear D gene. CDR3 size: 13 residues. The germline gives CDR1 SGHDT, CDR2 YYEEEE. Trimming shortened V by 1 base and J by 8 bases, and 10 bases separated the two germline ends. The CDR3 region is CASSLFRRDEQFF. CDR3 bases: TGTGCCAGCAGCTTGTTTCGGAGAGATGAGCAGTTCTTC.

As to this clonotype: An end of the junction does not agree with germline; a read error may underlie this. J is TRBJ2-7 and V is TRBV9; 7 nucleotides agree with TRBD2. The CDR3 length is 15 residues. Germline V gene sequence: CDR1 SGDLS, CDR2 YYNGEE. Here the CDR3 DNA reads TGTGCCAACAGCGCCGAAGGACTAGTGGGCTACGAGCAGTACTTC. It is translated as CANSAEGLVGYEQYF.

The J gene is TRBJ2-2, the V gene TRBV11-2, with D maybe TRBD2 (6 bases). The CDR3 is 15 residues long. The V gene lost 3 bases and the J gene lost 5 bases, with 13 bases spanning the gap. Per the germline V gene, CDR1 is SGHAT and CDR2 is FQNNGV. The CDR3 is CASSFRTEGTGELFF. DNA for the CDR3: TGTGCCAGCAGCTTTCGGACGGAGGGGACCGGGGAGCTGTTTTTT.

This clonotype has at least ten counts. J is TRBJ2-7 and V is TRBV29-1, with 11 bases lining up with TRBD1. The ends lost 2 bases at V and 5 bases at J; junction bases unmatched: 2. Germline V gene lookup returns CDR1 SQVTM and CDR2 ANQGSEA. The CDR3 contains 13 residues. In DNA form, the CDR3 reads TGCAGCGTTGAAAAGGACAGGGGGCACGAGCAGTACTTC. Its protein product is CSVEKDRGHEQYF.